Sequencing of this T cell receptor (beta chain) was carried out in a study of vaccination and CD4 T cells after COVID-19. As for treatment: approximately nine-day PBMC culture with coronavirus spike peptide pools or control peptides (ViraFEST assay). Before the COVID-19 pandemic (2011-2018), CD4+ T cells were obtained from the unexposed donor. The Oncomine TCR Beta short-read assay sequenced DNA from cultured CD4+ T cells. TCRdb fed the PCR reads into MiXCR, producing one record per CDR3 protein. The repertoire has 5,000 to 7,000 distinct CDR3 sequences, about 37% of them found once; the top ten carry around 48%. In the case of this clonotype: What it binds is not known.

Germline CDR1 is SGHDN and CDR2 is FVKESK. Trimming took 0 bases from V and 3 from J, leaving 5 bases between them. CDR3 length: 13 residues. Sequenced input: CD4+ T cells from blood, cultured in vitro. V gene TRBV14 combines with J gene TRBJ1-1; D not certain. The TCR sequence derives from a human donor in good health. CDR3 coding DNA: TGTGCCAGCAGCCAAGAGTTGGACACTGAAGCTTTCTTT. Protein sequence: CASSQELDTEAFF.